A selection of T cell receptor beta chains follows, all from one sample in a study of CD8+ T cells in alopecia areata. Profiled with immunoSEQ multiplex PCR; TCRdb holds only in-frame clones, not every one. The table has about 110,000 clones, 45% to 70% seen once; the top ten hold less than 25%. Sequenced: CD8+ T cells sorted from blood. These receptors all stem from a human donor in good health. Each CDR3 is given with its conserved first and last residue. Each record gives: V gene, clone size, D gene, CDR3 protein. D genes are given only for firm matches. The size field is filled for only some rows; it gives once, few, many or a size class.

>TRBV29-1|NA|NA
CSVEGGTEAFF
>TRBV27|NA|NA
CASSVDLDWSSYNEQFF
>TRBV9|NA|NA
CASSVGDTDTQYF
>TRBV7-3|few|TRBD2
CASSLGLAGELFF
>TRBV7-9|NA|TRBD1
CASSLTHGDRGRQETQYF
>TRBV19|NA|NA
CASLDTEAFF
>TRBV19|few|NA
CASSIAGEAYNEQFF
>TRBV27|NA|NA
CASSFGAAYTDTQYF
>TRBV6-5|NA|TRBD1
CASSEGDSDGYTF
>TRBV15|NA|NA
CATALSLSNTEAFF
>TRBV7-9|NA|NA
CASSLGDQVMARETQYF
>TRBV4-1|NA|TRBD2
CASSQDLASGPYNEQFF
>TRBV10-2|NA|NA
CASSESLAGGLNQPQHF
>TRBV15|NA|TRBD2
CATSRTSGGADGELFF
>TRBV25-1|NA|NA
CASSLGLKGKLFF
>TRBV5-1|NA|TRBD1
CASSPGQGAFGYTF
>TRBV6-5|NA|NA
CASSYFHEQFF
>TRBV28|NA|NA
CASSPTAGSETQYF
>TRBV28|many|NA
CASSLGRAREQYF
>TRBV4-3|few|NA
CASSQDGGPQDTQYF
>TRBV5-6|NA|NA
CASSFGGLGTEAFF
>TRBV2|NA|TRBD2
CASRIAGGLPDTQYF
>TRBV5-1|NA|NA
CASSPRGHQGRGQETQYF
>TRBV5-1|few|TRBD1
CASSSGQGNTEAFF
>TRBV19|few|TRBD1
CASSIGTGGYDEQFF
>TRBV28|NA|NA
CASSSVETQYF
>TRBV5-1|NA|NA
CASSWFGTFLYEQYF
>TRBV7-8|few|NA
CASSLGDEKLFF
>TRBV18|NA|TRBD1
CASSLRQGAIEQYF
>TRBV5-8|few|TRBD1
CASSGGQGTGELFF
>TRBV7-8|NA|NA
CASSLAPERAGRNYNEQFF
>TRBV2|NA|NA
CASSALGNQETQYF
>TRBV19|NA|TRBD2
CASSIDGGDTGELFF
>TRBV28|NA|NA
CASRISYNEQFF
>TRBV5-1|NA|NA
CASSFHTTNYGYTF
>TRBV13|few|TRBD2
CASSLIASGGDVRETQYF
>TRBV2|NA|NA
CASTGSHEQYF
>TRBV6-5|few|TRBD1
CASSEGQGADTQYF
>TRBV7-9|few|TRBD1
CASSLGGAGTDTQYF
>TRBV7-8|NA|TRBD1
CASSFTLGQGALNLAEAFF
>TRBV29-1|few|NA
CSVKASGTLAGNTIYF
>TRBV6-1|few|NA
CASSSPVQRNTEAFF
>TRBV10-3|NA|NA
CAISAKPNWRGLITDTQYF
>TRBV5-4|NA|TRBD2
CASSFVLAGGSNEQFF
>TRBV29-1|NA|NA
CSVGEQVDRDSEQYF
>TRBV4-3|NA|TRBD1
CASSQATGGYEQYF
>TRBV28|once|TRBD2
CASSARTSGGTDTQYF
>TRBV4-1|NA|NA
CASSQVVTDTQYF
>TRBV18|few|NA
CASNPWGDGYTF
>TRBV15|NA|TRBD1
CATSSDRGPGYGYTF